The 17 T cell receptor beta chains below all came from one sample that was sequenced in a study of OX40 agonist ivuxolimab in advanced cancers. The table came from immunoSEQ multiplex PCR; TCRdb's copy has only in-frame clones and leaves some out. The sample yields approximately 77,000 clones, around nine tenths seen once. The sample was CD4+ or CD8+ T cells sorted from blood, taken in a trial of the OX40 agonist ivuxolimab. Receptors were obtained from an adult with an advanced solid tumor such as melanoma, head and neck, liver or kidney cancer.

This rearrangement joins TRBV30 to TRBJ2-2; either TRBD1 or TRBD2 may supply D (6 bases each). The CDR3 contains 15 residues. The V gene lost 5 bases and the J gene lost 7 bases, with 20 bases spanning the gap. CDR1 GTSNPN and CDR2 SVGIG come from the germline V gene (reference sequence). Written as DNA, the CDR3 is TGTGCCTGGGATTCTGGGGGCGGAGGGTTCGGGGAGCTGTTTTTT. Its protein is CAWDSGGGGFGELFF.

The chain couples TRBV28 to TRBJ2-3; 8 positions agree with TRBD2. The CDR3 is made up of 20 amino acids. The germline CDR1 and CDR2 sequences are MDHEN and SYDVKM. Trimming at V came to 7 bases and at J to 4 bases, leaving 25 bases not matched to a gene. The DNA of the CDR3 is TGTGCCAGCACCCCCACAAACGGAGTTAGGCGAGCGGGAGAGGCAGATACGCAGTATTTT. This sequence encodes CASTPTNGVRRAGEADTQYF.

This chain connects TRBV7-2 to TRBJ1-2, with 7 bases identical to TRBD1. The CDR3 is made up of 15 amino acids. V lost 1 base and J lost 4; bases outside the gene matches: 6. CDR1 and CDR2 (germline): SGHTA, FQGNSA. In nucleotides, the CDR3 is TGTGCCAGCAGCTTAGAGCGAGGGGGCGTCTATGGCTACACCTTC. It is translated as CASSLERGGVYGYTF.

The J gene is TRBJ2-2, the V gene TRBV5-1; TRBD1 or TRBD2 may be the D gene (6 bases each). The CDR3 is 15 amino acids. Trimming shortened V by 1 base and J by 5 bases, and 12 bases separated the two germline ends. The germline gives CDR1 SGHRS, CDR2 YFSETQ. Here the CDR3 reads CASSLLGGETGELFF. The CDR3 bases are TGCGCCAGCAGCTTGTTGGGGGGCGAGACCGGGGAGCTGTTTTTT.

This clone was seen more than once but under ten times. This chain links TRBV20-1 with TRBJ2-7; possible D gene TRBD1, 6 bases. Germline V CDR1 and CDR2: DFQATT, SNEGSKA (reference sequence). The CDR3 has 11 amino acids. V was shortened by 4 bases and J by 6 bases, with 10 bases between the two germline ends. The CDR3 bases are TGCAGTGCTAAAACAGGGCCCGAGCAGTACTTC. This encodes CSAKTGPEQYF.

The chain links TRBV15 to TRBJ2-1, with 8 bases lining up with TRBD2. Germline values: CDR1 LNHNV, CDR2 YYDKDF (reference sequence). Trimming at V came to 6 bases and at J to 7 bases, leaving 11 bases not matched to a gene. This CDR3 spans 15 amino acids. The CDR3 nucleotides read TGTGCCACCAGGGTACCGGGAGGGCCCTCAAATGAGCAGTTCTTC. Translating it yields CATRVPGGPSNEQFF.

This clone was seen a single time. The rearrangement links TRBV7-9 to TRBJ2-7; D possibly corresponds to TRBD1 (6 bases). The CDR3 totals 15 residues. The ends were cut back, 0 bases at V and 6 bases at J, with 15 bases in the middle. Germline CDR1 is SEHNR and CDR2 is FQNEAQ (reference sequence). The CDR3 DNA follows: TGTGCCAGCAGCTTAGCGGGGGCCGCCCTCTTCGAGCAGTACTTC. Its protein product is CASSLAGAALFEQYF. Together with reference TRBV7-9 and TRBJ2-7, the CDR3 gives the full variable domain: DTGVSQNPRHKITKRGQNVTFRCDPISEHNRLYWYRQTLGQGPEFLTYFQNEAQLEKSRLLSDRFSAERPKGSFSTLEIQRTEQGDSAMYLCASSLAGAALFEQYFGPGTRLTVT.

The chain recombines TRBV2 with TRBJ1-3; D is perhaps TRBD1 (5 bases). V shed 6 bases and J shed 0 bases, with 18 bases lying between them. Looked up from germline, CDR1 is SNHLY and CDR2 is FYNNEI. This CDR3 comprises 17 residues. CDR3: CASRFEGLFSSGNTIYF. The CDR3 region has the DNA TGTGCCAGCAGGTTTGAGGGACTTTTTTCCTCTGGAAACACCATATATTTT. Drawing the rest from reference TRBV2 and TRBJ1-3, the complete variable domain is EPEVTQTPSHQVTQMGQEVILRCVPISNHLYFYWYRQILGQKVEFLVSFYNNEISEKSEIFDDQFSVERPDGSNFTLKIRSTKLEDSAMYFCASRFEGLFSSGNTIYFGEGSWLTVV.

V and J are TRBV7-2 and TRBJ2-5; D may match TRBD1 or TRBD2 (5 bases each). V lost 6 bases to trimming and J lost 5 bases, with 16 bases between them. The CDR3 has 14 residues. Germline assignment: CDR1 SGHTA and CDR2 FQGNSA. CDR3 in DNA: TGTGCCAGCAGTTGGGGGACCTGGGATGAGACCCAGTACTTC. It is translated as CASSWGTWDETQYF. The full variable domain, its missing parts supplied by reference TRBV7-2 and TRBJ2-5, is GAGVSQSPSNKVTEKGKDVELRCDPISGHTALYWYRQSLGQGLEFLIYFQGNSAPDKSGLPSDRFSAERTGGSVSTLTIQRTQQEDSAVYLCASSWGTWDETQYFGPGTRLLVL.

CDR3 in DNA: TGCGCCAGCAGCCTGAACGGGGACTTTAACTATGGCTACACCTTC. Translation: CASSLNGDFNYGYTF. The chain employs TRBV5-1 and TRBJ1-2; possible D gene TRBD1, 5 bases. Trimming left V 4 bases short and J 1 base short, with 14 bases between. Germline V gene sequence: CDR1 SGHRS, CDR2 YFSETQ. The CDR3 has 15 amino acids. Drawing the rest from reference TRBV5-1 and TRBJ1-2, the complete variable domain is KAGVTQTPRYLIKTRGQQVTLSCSPISGHRSVSWYQQTPGQGLQFLFEYFSETQRNKGNFPGRFSGRQFSNSRSEMNVSTLELGDSALYLCASSLNGDFNYGYTFGSGTRLTVV.

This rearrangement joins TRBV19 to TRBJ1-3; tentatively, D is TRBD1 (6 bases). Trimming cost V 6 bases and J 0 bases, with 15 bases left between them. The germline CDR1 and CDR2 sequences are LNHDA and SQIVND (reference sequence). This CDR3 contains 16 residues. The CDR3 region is CASSIDRSYSGNTIYF. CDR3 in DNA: TGTGCCAGTAGCATTGACAGGTCCTACTCTGGAAACACCATATATTTT. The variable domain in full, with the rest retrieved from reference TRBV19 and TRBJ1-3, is DGGITQSPKYLFRKEGQNVTLSCEQNLNHDAMYWYRQDPGQGLRLIYYSQIVNDFQKGDIAEGYSVSREKKESFPLTVTSAQKNPTAFYLCASSIDRSYSGNTIYFGEGSWLTVV.

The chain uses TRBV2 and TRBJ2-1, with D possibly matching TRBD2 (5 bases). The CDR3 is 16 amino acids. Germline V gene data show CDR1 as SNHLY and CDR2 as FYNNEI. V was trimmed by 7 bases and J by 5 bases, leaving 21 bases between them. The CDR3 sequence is CASKSAWASNDNEQFF. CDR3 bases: TGTGCCAGCAAGTCGGCATGGGCTAGCAACGACAATGAGCAGTTCTTC.

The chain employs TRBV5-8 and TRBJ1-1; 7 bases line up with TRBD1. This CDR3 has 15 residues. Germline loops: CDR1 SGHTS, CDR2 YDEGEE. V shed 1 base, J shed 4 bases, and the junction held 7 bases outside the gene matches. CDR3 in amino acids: CASSLRTGESTEAFF. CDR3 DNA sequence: TGTGCCAGCAGCTTGCGAACAGGGGAGAGCACTGAAGCTTTCTTT.

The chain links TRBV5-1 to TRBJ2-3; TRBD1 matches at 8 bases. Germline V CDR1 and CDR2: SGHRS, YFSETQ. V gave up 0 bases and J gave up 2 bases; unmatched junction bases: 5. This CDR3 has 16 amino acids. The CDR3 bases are TGCGCCAGCAGCTTGGTTACAGGGGGTAACACAGATACGCAGTATTTT. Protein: CASSLVTGGNTDTQYF.

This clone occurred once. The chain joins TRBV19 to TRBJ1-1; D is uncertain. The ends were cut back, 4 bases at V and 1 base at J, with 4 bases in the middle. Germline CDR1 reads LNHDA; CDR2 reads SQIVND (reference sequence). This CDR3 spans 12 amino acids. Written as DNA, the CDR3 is TGTGCCAGTAGTAACCCGAACACTGAAGCTTTCTTT. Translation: CASSNPNTEAFF.

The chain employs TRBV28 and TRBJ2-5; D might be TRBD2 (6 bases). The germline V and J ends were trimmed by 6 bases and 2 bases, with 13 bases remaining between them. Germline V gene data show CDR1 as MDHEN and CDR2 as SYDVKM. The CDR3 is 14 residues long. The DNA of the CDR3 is TGTGCCAGCAGGGAGGGCGGGATTCAAGAGACCCAGTACTTC. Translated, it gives CASREGGIQETQYF.

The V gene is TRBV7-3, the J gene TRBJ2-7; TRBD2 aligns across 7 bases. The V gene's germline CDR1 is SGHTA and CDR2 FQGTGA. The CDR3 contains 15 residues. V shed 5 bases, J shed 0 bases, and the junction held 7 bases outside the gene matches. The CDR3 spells CASSLSGTNSYEQYF. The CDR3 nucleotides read TGTGCCAGCAGCCTGTCCGGGACTAACTCCTACGAGCAGTACTTC.